Each of the 2 T cell receptor beta chains below was sequenced from the same sample in a study of T cell repertoires in cytomegalovirus infection. One entry per CDR3 protein results from TCRdb running MiXCR on the reads. The repertoire holds about 230,000 distinct CDR3 sequences, with 20% to 25% as singletons. The sequenced sample consisted of CD8+ T cells from PBMCs. The receptors were gathered from a human donor in good health (CMV status not recorded). Some clones in this sample may be carry-over from other donors' samples.

The CDR3 protein is CSATLAGGPSNEQFF. CDR3 in DNA: TGCAGTGCTACTTTAGCGGGGGGGCCGTCCAATGAGCAGTTCTTC. This chain connects TRBV20-1 to TRBJ2-1; TRBD2 matches 11 bases. Trimming at V came to 4 bases and at J to 6 bases, leaving 8 bases not matched to a gene. There are 15 residues in the CDR3. The germline V gene has CDR1 DFQATT and CDR2 SNEGSKA (reference sequence).

The chain uses TRBV6-2 or TRBV6-3 and TRBJ1-5; TRBD1 is a possible D gene (5 bases). Looked up from germline, CDR1 is MNHEY and CDR2 is SVGEGT. The CDR3 consists of 18 residues. V lost 0 bases and J lost 1, with 16 bases in between. The CDR3 coding sequence is TGTGCCAGCAGTTACTCGACAAGTCTGGGGACGAGCAATCAGCCCCAGCATTTT. This sequence encodes CASSYSTSLGTSNQPQHF.